A single sample is the source of the 9 T cell receptor beta chains below, sequenced in a study of T-cell reconstitution after alpha-beta-depleted transplantation in children. Preparing the TCRbeta library involved the use of unique molecular identifiers. MiXCR was run by TCRdb on the PCR reads, yielding one entry per CDR3 protein. The data contain a few hundred thousand distinct CDR3 sequences, 20% to 30% of them singletons. The sample consisted of PBMCs, mostly from graft donor cells, taken 360 days after TCRalphabeta/CD19-depleted stem cell transplant. The receptors were gathered from a female patient aged 2 to 10 who had a stem cell transplant for congenital amegakaryocytic thrombocytopenia, so the T cells may come from the graft donor.

The chain uses TRBV9 and TRBJ2-1; D gene unclear. The CDR3 is made up of 14 amino acids. Trimming left V 5 bases short and J 7 bases short, with 16 bases between. Germline V gene lookup returns CDR1 SGDLS and CDR2 YYNGEE. This chain's CDR3 is CASSQTRSTNEQFF. In DNA, the CDR3 is TGTGCCAGCAGTCAGACACGGTCGACTAATGAGCAGTTCTTC.

This chain uses TRBV15 with TRBJ1-1; TRBD1 aligns across 8 bases. CDR3 length: 15 amino acids. Germline CDR1 is LNHNV and CDR2 is YYDKDF (reference sequence). Losses at the gene ends were 1 base for V and 4 bases for J; bases not matched to a gene: 5. The CDR3 nucleotides read TGTGCCACCAGCAGAGGGGAACAGGGGGGCACTGAAGCTTTCTTT. Amino acid sequence: CATSRGEQGGTEAFF.

In its sample, this clonotype was seen once. The chain recombines TRBV12-3 or TRBV12-4 with TRBJ1-2; 7 bases align to TRBD1. The trim removed 6 bases at V and 8 bases at J, leaving 9 bases unmatched. This CDR3 has 13 amino acids. The CDR3 bases are TGTGCCAGCAGCCTCGGACAGGACAGAGGCTACACCTTC. It is translated as CASSLGQDRGYTF.

V gene TRBV28 combines with J gene TRBJ2-1; D might be TRBD2 (7 bases). The CDR3 runs to 16 residues. In germline, CDR1 is MDHEN, CDR2 SYDVKM. Trimming removed 0 bases from V and 8 bases from J, with 17 bases in between. For the CDR3, the DNA is TGTGCCAGCAGTTTATGGGGGGGGCTCGGCCTTGATGAGCAGTTCTTC. This gives the protein CASSLWGGLGLDEQFF.

This clonotype has at least ten counts. The rearrangement uses TRBV12-3 or TRBV12-4 and TRBJ1-1; D remains unclear. The CDR3 sequence is 13 residues long. Trimming took off 6 bases at V and 5 bases at J, with 13 bases between the two ends. The CDR3 here is CASSSASGTEAFF. CDR3 nucleotide sequence: TGTGCCAGCAGCTCAGCCAGCGGAACTGAAGCTTTCTTT.

The chain employs TRBV20-1 and TRBJ1-1, with D perhaps TRBD1 (5 bases). This CDR3 region has 14 residues. Trimming took off 3 bases at V and 4 bases at J, with 15 bases between the two ends. The germline V gene encodes CDR1 DFQATT and CDR2 SNEGSKA (reference sequence). The CDR3 coding sequence is TGCAGTGCTAGGGTGGGGGGAGGTGGCACTGAAGCTTTCTTT. Translated, it gives CSARVGGGGTEAFF.

The chain combines TRBV7-9 with TRBJ1-1, with 9 nucleotides matching TRBD1. J was trimmed by 10 bases and V by 5 bases; bases with no gene match: 5. There are 12 residues in the CDR3. CDR1 is SEHNR and CDR2 is FQNEAQ in the germline V gene (reference sequence). CDR3 DNA sequence: TGTGCCAGCAGCAATGACAGGGGGAGAGCTTTCTTT. Residues: CASSNDRGRAFF.

J is TRBJ2-1 and V is TRBV3-1; 7 bases agree with TRBD2. The J segment lost 8 bases and the V segment lost 0 bases, leaving 13 bases of the junction unmatched. Per germline, CDR1 LGHDT and CDR2 YNNKEL (reference sequence). The CDR3 has 17 amino acids. CDR3 protein: CASSQEPVGGPLHEQFF. CDR3 sequence (DNA): TGTGCCAGCAGCCAAGAACCTGTGGGAGGGCCTCTGCATGAGCAGTTCTTC.

This clonotype was counted at least ten times. The genes are TRBV28 and TRBJ2-7; TRBD2 matches at 10 bases. The CDR3 has 13 residues. J lost 0 bases, V lost 8 bases, and 1 base had no gene match. Germline assignment: CDR1 MDHEN and CDR2 SYDVKM. The CDR3 spells CASRLAGSYEQYF. The CDR3 DNA follows: TGTGCCAGCCGACTAGCGGGCTCCTACGAGCAGTACTTC.